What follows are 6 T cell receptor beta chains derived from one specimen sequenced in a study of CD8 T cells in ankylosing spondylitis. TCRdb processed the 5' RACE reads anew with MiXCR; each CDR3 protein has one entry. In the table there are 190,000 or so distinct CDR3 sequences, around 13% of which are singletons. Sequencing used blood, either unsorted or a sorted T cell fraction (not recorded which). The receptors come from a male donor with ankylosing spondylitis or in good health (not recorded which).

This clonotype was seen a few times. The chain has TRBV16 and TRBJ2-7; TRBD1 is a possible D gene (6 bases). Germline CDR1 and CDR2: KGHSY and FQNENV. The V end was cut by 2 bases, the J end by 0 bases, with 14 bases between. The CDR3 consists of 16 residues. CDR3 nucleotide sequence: TGTGCCAGCAGCCAAAAGGGCAGGACAGACTCCTACGAGCAGTACTTC. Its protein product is CASSQKGRTDSYEQYF.

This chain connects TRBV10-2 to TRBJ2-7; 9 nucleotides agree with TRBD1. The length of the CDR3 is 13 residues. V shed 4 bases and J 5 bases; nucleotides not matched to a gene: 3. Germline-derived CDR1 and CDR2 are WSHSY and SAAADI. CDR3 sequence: CASSGDRAHEQYF. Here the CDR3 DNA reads TGCGCCAGCAGTGGGGACAGGGCCCACGAGCAGTACTTC.

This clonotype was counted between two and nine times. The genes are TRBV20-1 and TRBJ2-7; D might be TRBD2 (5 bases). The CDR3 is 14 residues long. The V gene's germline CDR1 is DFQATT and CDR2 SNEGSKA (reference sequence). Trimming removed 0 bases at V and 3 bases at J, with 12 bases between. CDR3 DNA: TGCAGTGCTAGAGATTACTCGGCGGGCTACGAGCAGTACTTC. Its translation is CSARDYSAGYEQYF.

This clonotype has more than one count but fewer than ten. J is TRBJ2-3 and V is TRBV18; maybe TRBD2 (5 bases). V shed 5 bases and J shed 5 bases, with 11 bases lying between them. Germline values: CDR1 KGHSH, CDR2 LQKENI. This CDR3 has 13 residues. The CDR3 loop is CASSGEAGDTQYF. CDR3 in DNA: TGTGCCAGCTCAGGCGAGGCGGGAGATACGCAGTATTTT.

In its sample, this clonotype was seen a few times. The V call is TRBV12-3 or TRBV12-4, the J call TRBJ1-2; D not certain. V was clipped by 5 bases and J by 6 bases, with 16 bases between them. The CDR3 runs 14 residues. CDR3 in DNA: TGTGCCAGCAGTCCCCTCTTGGGTTTTCATGGCTACACCTTC. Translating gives CASSPLLGFHGYTF.

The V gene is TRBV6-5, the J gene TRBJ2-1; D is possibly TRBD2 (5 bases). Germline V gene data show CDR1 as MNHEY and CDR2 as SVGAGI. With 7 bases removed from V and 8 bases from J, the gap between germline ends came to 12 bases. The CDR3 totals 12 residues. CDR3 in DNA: TGTGCCAGCACCCCAGGAGGCGATGAGCAGTTCTTC. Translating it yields CASTPGGDEQFF.